A single sample gave rise to the 12 T cell receptor beta chains below, sequenced in a study of tumor-infiltrating lymphocytes in localized non-small cell lung cancer. Assay: immunoSEQ multiplex PCR; the TCRdb copy retains only in-frame clones and omits some. This table holds roughly 25,000 clones, 55% to 75% found once. The sequencing input was lung tumor tissue. The origin of the receptors is a human donor with non-small cell lung cancer.

V gene TRBV15 combines with J gene TRBJ1-3; D may be TRBD1 (6 bases). The germline V gene has CDR1 LNHNV and CDR2 YYDKDF (reference sequence). The length of the CDR3 is 16 residues. Trimming shortened V by 3 bases and J by 0 bases, and 12 bases separated the two germline ends. For the CDR3, the DNA is TGTGCCACCAGCAGGACCGACAGGTACTCTGGAAACACCATATATTTT. It specifies CATSRTDRYSGNTIYF.

The V call is TRBV11-2, the J call TRBJ2-7; D may be TRBD1 or TRBD2 (5 bases each). The CDR3 consists of 13 residues. The V gene's germline CDR1 is SGHAT and CDR2 FQNNGV. V was pared by 5 bases and J by 9 bases, with 17 bases between. The CDR3 spells CASSLGASSWQYF. The CDR3 coding sequence is TGTGCCAGCAGCCTCGGGGCGTCTAGTTGGCAGTACTTC.

The V call is TRBV6-1, the J call TRBJ2-7; perhaps TRBD2 as D (6 bases). The CDR3 runs to 15 residues. Germline values: CDR1 MNHNS, CDR2 SASEGT. The V and J ends lost 4 bases and 0 bases respectively, with 13 bases between them. The CDR3 DNA follows: TGTGCCAGCAGTGCGGGGGTCAGGGCCTCCTACGAGCAGTACTTC. Its protein product is CASSAGVRASYEQYF.

Concerning this clone itself: The same CDR3 is also encoded by other DNA sequences in this sample. This chain links TRBV27 with TRBJ1-5, with D possibly TRBD1 on 5 matching bases. V lost 0 bases and J 2 bases, leaving 11 bases between the germline ends. The CDR3 runs 16 residues. Germline loops: CDR1 MNHEY, CDR2 SMNVEV (reference sequence). In DNA form, the CDR3 reads TGTGCCAGCAGTTTATCGTCGAGGGGTGGCAATCAGCCCCAGCATTTT. Protein product: CASSLSSRGGNQPQHF.

The rearrangement links TRBV29-1 to TRBJ1-2; TRBD1 is a possible D gene (6 bases). The CDR3 is made up of 12 amino acids. V shed 2 bases and J shed 8 bases, with 12 bases lying between them. Germline CDR1 reads SQVTM; CDR2 reads ANQGSEA. In nucleotides, the CDR3 is TGCAGCGTTGAACAACAGGGTAAAGGCTACACCTTC. It encodes CSVEQQGKGYTF.

This clone was seen a few times. This chain uses TRBV29-1 with TRBJ2-1; TRBD2 aligns across 7 bases. The CDR3 totals 15 residues. The V gene end was trimmed by 7 bases and the J gene end by 5 bases; junction bases not matched to a gene: 14. Germline CDR1 SQVTM, CDR2 ANQGSEA. CDR3 region: CSATSGTGGNNEQFF. The CDR3 coding sequence is TGCAGCGCCACCTCCGGGACGGGGGGAAACAATGAGCAGTTCTTC.

This clone has a handful of counts. The chain recombines TRBV14 with TRBJ1-2, with 7 bases that match TRBD1. This CDR3 has 14 residues. The V and J ends lost 4 bases and 4 bases, in that order; junction bases with no gene match: 6. The germline V gene has CDR1 SGHDN and CDR2 FVKESK. Here the CDR3 DNA reads TGTGCCAGCAGCCTAGCGGACAGGCTCTATGGCTACACCTTC. Translating it yields CASSLADRLYGYTF.

The chain's CDR3 is CASSGWTGKNEQYF. CDR3 coding DNA: TGTGCCAGCAGTGGGTGGACAGGGAAAAACGAGCAGTACTTC. The chain uses TRBV6-1 and TRBJ2-7, with 8 bases matching TRBD1. CDR1 and CDR2 from the germline V gene are MNHNS and SASEGT. This CDR3 comprises 14 residues. J gave up 5 bases and V 4 bases, and 7 bases lay outside the gene matches.

For the CDR3, the DNA is TGTGCCAGCAGCTTGGGGCCTGAAGCTTTCTTT. This gives the protein CASSLGPEAFF. The chain couples TRBV5-6 to TRBJ1-1; no definite D call. CDR1 is SGHDT and CDR2 is YYEEEE in the germline V gene. V shed 0 bases and J shed 6 bases, with 3 bases lying between them. This CDR3 contains 11 residues. The variable domain in full, completed from reference TRBV5-6 and TRBJ1-1, reads DAGVTQSPTHLIKTRGQQVTLRCSPKSGHDTVSWYQQALGQGPQFIFQYYEEEERQRGNFPDRFSGHQFPNYSSELNVNALLLGDSALYLCASSLGPEAFFGQGTRLTVV.

This clone was recorded only once. The chain carries TRBV10-2 and TRBJ2-3; maybe TRBD2 (5 bases). This CDR3 is built from 15 residues. The germline V gene has CDR1 WSHSY and CDR2 SAAADI. The V end was cut by 4 bases, the J end by 0 bases, with 11 bases between. CDR3 residues: CASSVLAASTDTQYF. The CDR3 DNA reads as TGCGCCAGCAGTGTCCTAGCCGCTAGCACAGATACGCAGTATTTT.

This chain links TRBV6-4 with TRBJ2-7; D unresolved. This CDR3 is built from 12 residues. From germline, CDR1 is MRHNA and CDR2 SNTAGT. V gave up 5 bases and J gave up 3 bases, with 8 bases separating them. In DNA form, the CDR3 reads TGTGCCAGCAGTACTAAAGGCTACGAGCAGTACTTC. Encoded protein: CASSTKGYEQYF.

This clone is judged medium-sized. The chain couples TRBV7-9 to TRBJ1-2; D is unclear. Per germline, CDR1 SEHNR and CDR2 FQNEAQ (reference sequence). The V end lost 2 bases, the J end lost 4 bases, and 14 bases lay between the germline ends. The CDR3 consists of 15 residues. The CDR3 reads CASSLSGGGGYGYTF. CDR3 coding DNA: TGTGCCAGCAGCTTAAGTGGAGGAGGCGGCTATGGCTACACCTTC.